The rows below give T cell receptor beta chains drawn from one sample of a study of T cell changes during pregnancy in multiple sclerosis. Repertoires were generated with immunoSEQ multiplex PCR, while TCRdb's copy carries only in-frame clones and drops some. The table records around 70,000 clones, roughly 88% of them present only once. The sequencing used peripheral blood, collected in the third trimester of pregnancy. These receptors came from a female donor with multiple sclerosis, enrolled in a pregnancy study. CDR3s include the opening cysteine and the closing phenylalanine or tryptophan. The D gene is left open where the match is weak. Size is stated for part of the rows, as once, few or many counts, or as a class when the clone is expanded.

D gene	clone size	J gene	V gene	CDR3 DNA	CDR3 protein
-	-	TRBJ2-7	TRBV15	TGTGCCACCAGCAGAGAGTTGGCAGGGTCCTACGAGCAGTACTTC	CATSRELAGSYEQYF
TRBD2	-	TRBJ2-2	TRBV28	TGTGCCAGCAGTTTACCCCGGGGGGCGAACACCGGGGAGCTGTTTTTT	CASSLPRGANTGELFF
-	-	TRBJ2-2	TRBV6-1	TGTGCCAGCGGACAGTTAGGTACCGGGGAGCTGTTTTTT	CASGQLGTGELFF
-	-	TRBJ2-1	TRBV9	TGTGCCAGCAGCGTAGGGAGGCACGGTTACAATGAGCAGTTCTTC	CASSVGRHGYNEQFF
TRBD1	-	TRBJ2-5	TRBV4-1	TGCGCCAGCAGCCAAGCCGGGATTCAGGGGGCTGGAGAGACCCAGTACTTC	CASSQAGIQGAGETQYF
TRBD1	-	TRBJ2-7	TRBV18	TGTGCCAGCTCACCACCGACATCTACAGGGGGAGAGCAGTACTTC	CASSPPTSTGGEQYF
-	once	TRBJ1-1	TRBV11-2	TGTGCCAGCAGCTTAGTCGGGGGGAACACTGAAGCTTTCTTT	CASSLVGGNTEAFF
-	-	TRBJ2-2	TRBV7-3	TGTGCCAGCAGCGGAAAGGGGACATTGAACACCGGGGAGCTGTTTTTT	CASSGKGTLNTGELFF
-	-	TRBJ1-1	TRBV6-5	TGTGCCAGCAGTTACAACAGGCTGAACACTGAAGCTTTCTTT	CASSYNRLNTEAFF
-	-	TRBJ2-5	TRBV11-1	TGTGCCAGCAGCTTACCCCACAGACGAGACCAGTACTTC	CASSLPHRRDQYF
TRBD1	-	TRBJ1-1	TRBV5-1	TGCGCCAGCAGCTTGACCGGGACAGGAATCCCTGAAGCTTTCTTT	CASSLTGTGIPEAFF
-	-	TRBJ1-1	TRBV4-1	TGCGCCAGCAGCCAAGATAACGCAGGGAACACTGAAGCTTTCTTT	CASSQDNAGNTEAFF
-	-	TRBJ2-7	TRBV27	TGTGCCAGCAGCTTGGATGGGGAGGACGAGCAGTACTTC	CASSLDGEDEQYF
-	-	TRBJ2-5	TRBV7-2	TGTGCCAGCAGCGCTAATAGGGGCAAAGAGACCCAGTACTTC	CASSANRGKETQYF
TRBD1	-	TRBJ1-6	TRBV30	TGTGCCTGGAGTGCCGGACAGGGGGATTCACCCCTCCACTTT	CAWSAGQGDSPLHF
-	once	TRBJ1-6	TRBV5-1	TGCGCCAGCAGCTTAGGGGGAACAAGGGGTAATTCACCCCTCCACTTT	CASSLGGTRGNSPLHF
TRBD2	-	TRBJ2-7	TRBV7-2	TGTGCCAGCAGTCGATACAGCGGGGGAGTTTACGAGCAGTACTTC	CASSRYSGGVYEQYF
-	-	TRBJ1-6	TRBV5-4	TGTGCCAGCAGCCTAAAGGGAGGGGAAATCTCACCCCTCCACTTT	CASSLKGGEISPLHF
TRBD1	-	TRBJ2-5	TRBV9	TGTGCCAGCAGCGTAGACAGGCATTCGACAGGGGAAGAGACCCAGTACTTC	CASSVDRHSTGEETQYF
-	-	TRBJ1-5	TRBV21-1	TGTGCCAGCAACCAGCAAAGCGACGGGACAGGGGGGTACAATCAGCCCCAGCATTTT	CASNQQSDGTGGYNQPQHF
-	-	TRBJ2-5	TRBV28	TGTGCCAGCAGCGCCCTTGGGGGGTGGGAAGAGACCCAGTACTTC	CASSALGGWEETQYF
-	-	TRBJ1-1	TRBV7-6	TGTGCCAGCAGCCCCTACGGCGGCACTGAAGCTTTCTTT	CASSPYGGTEAFF
TRBD2	-	TRBJ2-1	TRBV6-1	TGTGCCAGCAGTGAACTAGCGGGGGGGCATGAGCAGTTCTTC	CASSELAGGHEQFF
-	-	TRBJ2-2	TRBV2	TGTGCCAGCAGCCCTAGGGGGGGGACACGGAACACCGGGGAGCTGTTTTTT	CASSPRGGTRNTGELFF
-	once	TRBJ2-5	TRBV5-1	TGCGCCAGCAGCCCCAGGGCAGGGTTAGAGACCCAGTACTTC	CASSPRAGLETQYF
-	-	TRBJ1-3	TRBV14	TGTGCCAGCAGCCCCCTAAGCGGGTCTGGAAACACCATATATTTT	CASSPLSGSGNTIYF
-	-	TRBJ2-3	TRBV7-3	TGTGCCAGCAGCTTTGGCCAAACTAAAGGAGATACGCAGTATTTT	CASSFGQTKGDTQYF
-	-	TRBJ1-2	TRBV6-5	TGTGCCAGCGGCGGGGGATATGGCTACACCTTC	CASGGGYGYTF
-	-	TRBJ1-3	TRBV7-3	TGTGCCAGCAGGGCTTCTGGAAACACCATATATTTT	CASRASGNTIYF
-	-	TRBJ1-1	TRBV7-2	TGTGCCAGCAGCTCTAGTGGAAGCACTGAAGCTTTCTTT	CASSSSGSTEAFF
-	-	TRBJ1-2	TRBV5-1	TGCGCCAGCAGCTCAGAGGCTGCGTATGGCTACACCTTC	CASSSEAAYGYTF
TRBD2	-	TRBJ2-3	TRBV2	TGTGCCAGCAGTGAATCACCGGGACTACGTACCTGGACAGATACGCAGTATTTT	CASSESPGLRTWTDTQYF
-	-	TRBJ2-5	TRBV29-1	TGCAGCGTTGAAGATCTTGGCGGGGCCTCTCACCAAGAGACCCAGTACTTC	CSVEDLGGASHQETQYF
-	-	TRBJ2-5	TRBV5-1	TGCGCCAGCAGCTTGGATAGCAACCAGTACTTC	CASSLDSNQYF
-	-	TRBJ2-1	TRBV5-1	TGCGCCAGCAGCCAAGGACAGCGCCCCGGGGAAGGCTCCTACAATGAGCAGTTCTTC	CASSQGQRPGEGSYNEQFF
-	-	TRBJ1-1	TRBV4-3	TGCGCCAGCAGCCAAGATCGACTGCGAGGCACTGAAGCTTTCTTT	CASSQDRLRGTEAFF
-	-	TRBJ2-6	TRBV6-6	TGTGCCAGCAGTCAGTCCAGGGGCTCTGGGGCCAACGTCCTGACTTTC	CASSQSRGSGANVLTF
TRBD2	-	TRBJ2-1	TRBV2	TGTGCCAGCAGTGGGGGTCTAGCGGGATACAATGAGCAGTTCTTC	CASSGGLAGYNEQFF
TRBD2	many	TRBJ2-2	TRBV27	TGTGCCAGCAGTCTCTTTGCGGGAGTCACCGGGGAGCTGTTTTTT	CASSLFAGVTGELFF
-	-	TRBJ1-1	TRBV5-8	TGTGCCAGCAGCCCCGTTTCAGGGGCCTCGAACACTGAAGCTTTCTTT	CASSPVSGASNTEAFF
TRBD1	-	TRBJ1-4	TRBV6-5	TGTGCCAGCAGTTCGCTACAGGGGGCTAGGGAAAAACTGTTTTTT	CASSSLQGAREKLFF
TRBD1	-	TRBJ2-3	TRBV7-2	TGTGCCAGCAGCAAGGACAGGATTTACGATACGCAGTATTTT	CASSKDRIYDTQYF
-	-	TRBJ1-2	TRBV5-1	TGCGCCAGCAGCTCTAAGGGGGAGGGCTACACCTTC	CASSSKGEGYTF
TRBD1	-	TRBJ1-1	TRBV4-1	TGCGCCAGCAGCCAAGAGACAGGGATGAACACTGAAGCTTTCTTT	CASSQETGMNTEAFF
-	-	TRBJ1-5	TRBV28	TGTGCCAGCAGTCTGCTACAGTTTCCCAATCAGCCCCAGCATTTT	CASSLLQFPNQPQHF
-	-	TRBJ2-5	TRBV2	TGTGCCAGCAGTGGGAGGACCATGGGAGAGACCCAGTACTTC	CASSGRTMGETQYF
TRBD2	-	TRBJ2-4	TRBV27	TGTGCCAGCAGTTTTACTAGCGGGGGGGCTCGAGCCAAAAACATTCAGTACTTC	CASSFTSGGARAKNIQYF